This T cell receptor beta chain originates from a study of radiation and T cells in renal cell carcinoma. The overall study: Nephrectomy followed 15 Gy stereotactic body radiation by 4 weeks.

Study-level points and caveats: In blood, top tumor clones expanded by 2 weeks, shrinking by 4.

This sample's time point: blood 2 weeks post-SBRT. Noted treatment: 15 Gy SBRT to primary tumor, nephrectomy 4 weeks later. Germline V gene lookup returns CDR1 SQVTM and CDR2 ANQGSEA. Trimming stripped 6 bases from V and 0 bases from J, with 11 bases between. There are 13 residues in the CDR3. Of note for this clone: Its cognate antigen is unknown.

The assay was immunoSEQ multiplex PCR, and TCRdb's table has in-frame clones only and misses some. The sample carries about 120,000 clones, roughly four fifths recorded once. This TCR came from a man aged 45-65 years with renal cell carcinoma. The genes are TRBV29-1 and TRBJ1-1, with D possibly TRBD1 on 5 matching bases. This specimen consisted of blood, obtained from a patient whose treatment included radiotherapy and nephrectomy. The CDR3 is CSVRDGLNTEAFF. The CDR3 coding sequence is TGCAGCGTCCGGGACGGTTTGAACACTGAAGCTTTCTTT.